What follows are 3 T cell receptor beta chains derived from one specimen sequenced in a study of T cell repertoires in cytomegalovirus infection. TCRdb processed the reads anew with MiXCR; each CDR3 protein has one entry. Of fewer than 550,000 distinct CDR3 sequences listed, around a quarter are singletons. Sequencing was done on a sample of PBMCs. All receptors come from a human donor in good health (CMV status not recorded). Some clones in this sample may be carry-over from other donors' samples.

A few counts support this clonotype. This sequence joins TRBV24-1 and TRBJ2-3; 10 nucleotides line up with TRBD2. This CDR3 region has 16 residues. With 4 bases clipped from V and 4 bases from J, the junction kept 7 bases outside the gene matches. Germline V lookup: CDR1 KGHDR, CDR2 SFDVKD. CDR3 DNA sequence: TGTGCCACCAGTGAAGAGCCAGCGGGAGGGGCAGATACGCAGTATTTT. Protein: CATSEEPAGGADTQYF.

The V gene is TRBV5-1, the J gene TRBJ1-1, with unresolved D. The V end was cut by 4 bases, the J end by 1 base, with 11 bases between. This CDR3 spans 14 amino acids. Per the germline V gene, CDR1 is SGHRS and CDR2 is YFSETQ. CDR3 in DNA: TGCGCCAGCAGCCACCTAGACGCGAACACTGAAGCTTTCTTT. This gives the protein CASSHLDANTEAFF.

V and J are TRBV29-1 and TRBJ1-2; TRBD1 aligns across 9 bases. CDR1 and CDR2 (germline): SQVTM, ANQGSEA. Trimming took 6 bases from V and 3 from J; bases not matched to a gene: 8. There are 14 residues in the CDR3. CDR3 region: CSVGTGSKDYGYTF. The CDR3, as DNA: TGCAGCGTGGGGACAGGGAGTAAGGACTATGGCTACACCTTC.